The source of this TCR beta chain is a study of metastatic and nonmetastatic thyroid tumors. By its share, this clone is medium-sized (0.01 to 0.1%). Among the patients, none had received any treatment before thyroid surgery. Germline V gene lookup returns CDR1 MNHEY and CDR2 SVGEGT. The CDR3 loop spans 10 amino acids. Trimming removed 8 bases at V and 5 bases at J, with 5 bases between. In the authors' methods: A classifier of distant metastasis in papillary thyroid cancer was built from CDR3 differences (across clinicopathological groups). From the PCR reads, TCRdb re-called clones with MiXCR. TCRdb's processing, not the study's, gives the V and J calls here. Here the sample spans approximately 20,000 clones, around an eighth being singletons.

The chain has TRBV6-2 or TRBV6-3 and TRBJ2-3; D gene unclear. The sequence came from a female donor with papillary thyroid cancer or a benign thyroid nodule (not recorded which). Some clones in this sample may be carry-over from other donors' samples. Input material: blood. DNA for the CDR3: TGTGCCAGCTCTAGAGATACGCAGTATTTT. Protein product: CASSRDTQYF.